The rows below give T cell receptor beta chains drawn from one sample of a study of vaccination effects on CD4 cells after COVID-19. These receptors' targets are unknown. Measured with immunoSEQ multiplex PCR; TCRdb has only the in-frame clones, and not every one. The sample consists of some 60,000 clones, approximately 80% of them appearing once. The input for sequencing was CD4+ T cells from PBMCs cultured without peptide, taken after COVID-19 vaccination. The receptors were gathered from a human donor who received a COVID-19 vaccine. The CDR3 runs from the conserved cysteine through the conserved F or W. The order of the fields is CDR3 DNA, CDR3 protein, clone size, J gene, V gene, D gene. The D gene is left open where the match is weak. Some rows have no size entry. The others give once, few or many, or a class for an expanded clone.

TGTGCCAGCAGTGATGGGACTAGCGGGAGGGTCGTAGTCTACGAGCAGTACTTC CASSDGTSGRVVVYEQYF - TRBJ2-7 TRBV28 TRBD2
TGTGCCAGTAGTCCAGGGACAGGGGCGATCTTCTTC CASSPGTGAIFF - TRBJ2-1 TRBV19 TRBD1
TGCGCCAGCAGCCAAGAACTCGGGCTTCCGGGACAGGGGACCTATGGCTACACCTTC CASSQELGLPGQGTYGYTF once TRBJ1-2 TRBV4-1 TRBD1
TGTGCCATCAGCTCGGGGGCGAGGGGTGAGCAGTTCTTC CAISSGARGEQFF - TRBJ2-1 TRBV10-3 -
TGTGCCAGCAGCTTAGGACTAGCGGCCCAAGAGACCCAGTACTTC CASSLGLAAQETQYF - TRBJ2-5 TRBV11-3 TRBD2
TGTGCCAGCAGAACCTCAGGCACCGGGGAGCTGTTTTTT CASRTSGTGELFF - TRBJ2-2 TRBV6-5 -
TGTGCCAGCAGCTCTAGACTAGCGGGGGGCTACAATGAGCAGTTCTTC CASSSRLAGGYNEQFF - TRBJ2-1 TRBV11-2 TRBD2
TGCGCCAGCAGCCAAAGGACCACAGATACGCAGTATTTT CASSQRTTDTQYF - TRBJ2-3 TRBV4-1 -
TGTGCCAGCAGCACACGGGACTTGTCTTCACCCCTCCACTTT CASSTRDLSSPLHF - TRBJ1-6 TRBV7-8 -
TGTGCCAGCAGCATGACTCAGGTAACCCAGCATTTT CASSMTQVTQHF - TRBJ1-5 TRBV28 -
TGTGCCAGCAGCCAGACCTCTAACTATGGCTACACCTTC CASSQTSNYGYTF - TRBJ1-2 TRBV5-6 -
TGTGCCTCCATGGAGATAGCGGGAGGGGAGACCCAGTACTTC CASMEIAGGETQYF - TRBJ2-5 TRBV10-3 TRBD2
TGTGCCATCAAAGCGGGAGGGGGTCCGGAGACCCAGTACTTC CAIKAGGGPETQYF - TRBJ2-5 TRBV10-3 TRBD2
TGTGCCAGCAGCTTGGATACAACCTACGAGCAGTACTTC CASSLDTTYEQYF - TRBJ2-7 TRBV5-4 -
TGTGCCAGCAGCGAAGGGACCCTCGATCAGCCCCAGCATTTT CASSEGTLDQPQHF once TRBJ1-5 TRBV5-6 -
TGCAGCGTCCAGCTGGACACAGGAGATCAGCCCCAGCATTTT CSVQLDTGDQPQHF - TRBJ1-5 TRBV29-1 -
TGCGCCAGCAGCCAAGATTTGGACAGGAGACGGCCCCAGCATTTT CASSQDLDRRRPQHF few TRBJ1-5 TRBV4-1 TRBD1
TGTGCCAGCAGCCCAGGCCCCAGGGGGAAGGGGCATAGCAATCAGCCCCAGCATTTT CASSPGPRGKGHSNQPQHF - TRBJ1-5 TRBV7-2 TRBD1
TGTGCCAGCAGCGTCGTTCCCGGGACAGGGGGAACCGGGGAGCTGTTTTTT CASSVVPGTGGTGELFF - TRBJ2-2 TRBV9 TRBD1
TGTGCCAGCTCCCCAATGGACCTCCCATACTACGAGCAGTACTTC CASSPMDLPYYEQYF - TRBJ2-7 TRBV18 -
TGCGCCAGCAGCCTAGACCGGGGGGGCAGTACAGATACGCAGTATTTT CASSLDRGGSTDTQYF - TRBJ2-3 TRBV4-1 TRBD2
TGCAGCGTTGAATGGGGAAACTATGGCTACACCTTC CSVEWGNYGYTF - TRBJ1-2 TRBV29-1 -
TGCGCCAGCAGCTTGGGGGACAGTAACACCGGGGAGCTGTTTTTT CASSLGDSNTGELFF - TRBJ2-2 TRBV5-1 TRBD1
TGTGCCAGCAGCTTAAAGGCATTGGCTAGCGGGGGGGCCCGAGATACGCAGTATTTT CASSLKALASGGARDTQYF few TRBJ2-3 TRBV7-3 TRBD2
TGCGCCAGCAGCCAAGAAACCGGAGGGCATGGCTACACCTTC CASSQETGGHGYTF - TRBJ1-2 TRBV4-3 -
TGCAGCGTTGCCGGAGGTGGAGTTATGAGCACTGAAGCTTTCTTT CSVAGGGVMSTEAFF - TRBJ1-1 TRBV29-1 -
TGTGCCAGCTCACCACCGGGATTACAGGGCGGCGGCTACACCTTC CASSPPGLQGGGYTF - TRBJ1-2 TRBV18 -
TGTGCCAGCAGCGTAGCTAGCGGTAGAACCACAGATACGCAGTATTTT CASSVASGRTTDTQYF - TRBJ2-3 TRBV9 TRBD2
TGTGCCAGCAGCCCCTCTATGGGGTCCTACAATGAGCAGTTCTTC CASSPSMGSYNEQFF - TRBJ2-1 TRBV5-5 -
TGCGCCAGCAGCTTGAGTTCTAGAGATACGCAGTATTTT CASSLSSRDTQYF - TRBJ2-3 TRBV5-1 -
TGCGCCAGCAGCTTGGTTTTTGCAGATACGCAGTATTTT CASSLVFADTQYF - TRBJ2-3 TRBV5-1 -
TGTGCCAGCTCACCAAAGGACAGGAACTATGGCTACACCTTC CASSPKDRNYGYTF - TRBJ1-2 TRBV18 TRBD1
TGTGCCACCAGCAGCCGAGGACAGGATGAAAAACTGTTTTTT CATSSRGQDEKLFF - TRBJ1-4 TRBV15 TRBD1
TGTGCCAGCAGCCCCCAGGGGATCAATCAGCCCCAGCATTTT CASSPQGINQPQHF - TRBJ1-5 TRBV7-2 -
TGTGCCAGCAGCCAGGATTTAGGAGGAGGTGTAGATACGCAGTATTTT CASSQDLGGGVDTQYF - TRBJ2-3 TRBV4-2 -
TGTGCCAGCGGCTCTGGGGCCAACGTCCTGACTTTC CASGSGANVLTF - TRBJ2-6 TRBV9 -
TGTGCCAGCAGCTTACCGGGGGTCTCTGGAAACACCATATATTTT CASSLPGVSGNTIYF - TRBJ1-3 TRBV9 -
TGCGCCAGCAGCTCCGGACTAGCGGGAGGGTCAACAGATACGCAGTATTTT CASSSGLAGGSTDTQYF - TRBJ2-3 TRBV5-1 TRBD2
TGTGCCAGCAGCGCCCGCGACGTGGAGGGGGCACAGTTCTTC CASSARDVEGAQFF - TRBJ2-1 TRBV9 -
TGTGCCAGCAGGGATCTCCGAACTAGCGGGGGGGCCCCAGATACGCAGTATTTT CASRDLRTSGGAPDTQYF - TRBJ2-3 TRBV2 TRBD2